This TCR beta chain emerged from a study of blood T cell repertoires in COVID-19. Study in general: The United States, Italy and Spain were the sources of the acute and convalescent COVID-19 samples. PBMCs, B-cell-depleted T cells, or T cells were the source of the cDNA or gDNA that made up the material.

Per the study methods: It was from reference gene primer amplification that nucleated cell counts were estimated. Data came from immunoSEQ multiplex PCR; TCRdb stores just in-frame clones and leaves some out. Clonal size and the V and J genes are those of that table, whereas D and trimming came from the DNA. Counted here are about 78,000 clones, 90% occurring once; the ten biggest clones make up roughly 1%. V lost 4 bases, J lost 5 bases, and 11 bases lay in between. The CDR3 runs 13 residues. Germline assignment: CDR1 LNHDA and CDR2 SQIVND (reference sequence). This clone appeared a few times. This TCR derives from a woman aged 45-65 years in a cohort sampled during active COVID-19. The chain is built from TRBV19 and TRBJ1-1, with D perhaps matching TRBD1 (5 bases). The sample was peripheral blood. CDR3 DNA sequence: TGTGCCAGTAGTACACAGGTTTGGACTGAAGCTTTCTTT. The encoded protein is CASSTQVWTEAFF.